This record concerns one T cell receptor beta chain sequence. Assay: immunoSEQ multiplex PCR; the TCRdb copy retains only in-frame clones and omits some. Here the sample spans roughly 2.1 million clones, 85% to 95% being singletons. The entry originates in a study of shared clonotypes between healthy human individuals. CD45RO negativity and positive selection for CCR7 defined naive CD8 cells, a population that excluded terminally differentiated effector memory CD45RA+ cells. This CDR3 contains 15 residues. Trimming took 4 bases from V and 6 from J, leaving 15 bases between them. Germline V CDR1 and CDR2: MGHRA, YSYEKL.

The chain links TRBV4-1 to TRBJ2-2, with D maybe TRBD2 (7 bases). The material sequenced was naive CD8+ T cells from PBMCs. This receptor was identified in a man aged 18 to 29 in good health. Some clones in this sample may be carry-over from other donors' samples. CDR3 nucleotide sequence: TGCGCCAGCAGCCTCGGGGGGCGTCGATCCGGGGAGCTGTTTTTT. It specifies CASSLGGRRSGELFF.